The rows below give T cell receptor beta chains drawn from one sample of a study of blood T cell repertoires in COVID-19. Sequenced by immunoSEQ multiplex PCR; TCRdb stores in-frame clones only, minus some. The table shows approximately 270,000 clones, with around nine tenths occurring only once. Material for sequencing was peripheral blood. Receptors originate from a man aged 35 to 55 with active or convalescent COVID-19. The CDR3 runs from the conserved cysteine through the conserved F or W. The D gene is left open where the match is weak. Not all rows give a size; the values are once, few, many and, for expanded clones, a class.

d_call	j_call	v_call	clone_size	cdr3_nt	cdr3_aa
.	TRBJ1-2	TRBV6-2/TRBV6-3	once	TGTGCCAGCAGTTATCCTACCATGTGGTCAGTTAGCGGCTACACCTTC	CASSYPTMWSVSGYTF
.	TRBJ2-2	TRBV12-3/TRBV12-4	.	TGTGCCAGCAGACCAGGATTCACCGGGGAGCTGTTTTTT	CASRPGFTGELFF
TRBD1	TRBJ1-2	TRBV2	.	TGTGCCAGCACCCGGGACAGGGCTTATGGCTACACCTTC	CASTRDRAYGYTF
.	TRBJ1-2	TRBV2	.	TGTGCCAGCAGTGAATTCCTCTATGGCTACACCTTC	CASSEFLYGYTF
.	TRBJ1-2	TRBV20-1	.	TGCAGTGCTATAGTGGTTTATGGCTACACCTTC	CSAIVVYGYTF
.	TRBJ2-3	TRBV30	.	TGTGCCTGTTCCCTACTAGGGCTAGCCGGAGATACGCAGTATTTT	CACSLLGLAGDTQYF
TRBD1	TRBJ1-3	TRBV7-2	.	TGTGCCAGCAGCCCCGTCGGGCAGGGGGAAAACACCATATATTTT	CASSPVGQGENTIYF
.	TRBJ1-2	TRBV18	.	TGTGCCAGCTCACCACCATCCCAGGGTCCCTGGGGCTACACCTTC	CASSPPSQGPWGYTF
.	TRBJ2-3	TRBV3-1/TRBV3-2	once	TGTGCCAGCAGCATACAGGCAGATACGCAGTATTTT	CASSIQADTQYF
.	TRBJ2-1	TRBV2	.	TGTGCCAGCAGTGATAGGAGGTACAATGAGCAGTTCTTC	CASSDRRYNEQFF
TRBD2	TRBJ2-1	TRBV11-2	.	TGTGCCAGCAGCTTCTTTGCGGCGGGGGAGGCCTACAATGAGCAGTTCTTC	CASSFFAAGEAYNEQFF
TRBD1	TRBJ2-2	TRBV2	.	TGTGCCAGCTCCGGGACAGGGTTCACCGGGGAGCTGTTTTTT	CASSGTGFTGELFF
TRBD1	TRBJ2-7	TRBV3-1/TRBV3-2	.	TGTGCCAGCAGCCAAGTGGACAGGGCGGTCGAGCAGTACTTC	CASSQVDRAVEQYF
.	TRBJ1-1	TRBV10-3	.	TGTGCCATTCGTTTCAACAGGGAAGACACTGAAGCTTTCTTT	CAIRFNREDTEAFF
TRBD1	TRBJ1-1	TRBV7-9	.	TGTGCCAGCAGCCCGACAGGGGAGGACACTGAAGCTTTCTTT	CASSPTGEDTEAFF
TRBD2	TRBJ2-2	TRBV3-1/TRBV3-2	.	TGTGCCAGCAGTCTAGCGGGGGCCGGGGAGCTGTTTTTT	CASSLAGAGELFF
.	TRBJ1-4	TRBV5-6	.	TGTGCCAGCAGCTTTAGATTGACAACTAATGAAAAACTGTTTTTT	CASSFRLTTNEKLFF
.	TRBJ2-3	TRBV7-9	.	TGTGCCAGCAGCATCGCTAGCGAGGATACGCAGTATTTT	CASSIASEDTQYF
.	TRBJ1-1	TRBV18	.	TGTGCCAGCTCACCCTACCAGGTCGAGGGATCGAACACTGAAGCTTTCTTT	CASSPYQVEGSNTEAFF
.	TRBJ1-4	TRBV7-6	.	TGTGCCAGCAGCTTAACGGCAGGTGAAAATGAAAAACTGTTTTTT	CASSLTAGENEKLFF
.	TRBJ1-1	TRBV7-9	.	TGTGCCAGCAGCTCCCATGAGACTGAAGCTTTCTTT	CASSSHETEAFF
.	TRBJ2-4	TRBV7-2	once	TGTGCCAGCAGCTTAATGCGGGCGGCGAACAAAAACATTCAGTACTTC	CASSLMRAANKNIQYF
.	TRBJ1-1	TRBV5-1	.	TGCGCCAGCAGCTTGGAAGGTCCAAGCGCTGAAGCTTTCTTT	CASSLEGPSAEAFF
.	TRBJ1-6	TRBV24-1	.	TGTGCCACCAGTGATCCGCGCCCGGGAACCAGCTCCTATAATTCACCCCTCCACTTT	CATSDPRPGTSSYNSPLHF
.	TRBJ1-2	TRBV29-1	.	TGCAGCGTTTCAGTCTGGGAGGGCTATTACTATGGCTACACCTTC	CSVSVWEGYYYGYTF
TRBD1	TRBJ2-5	TRBV11-1	.	TGTGCCAGCAGCGGGAAAGACAGGGACCTGGAGACCCAGTACTTC	CASSGKDRDLETQYF
TRBD1	TRBJ1-2	TRBV30	.	TGTGCCTGGGGAACAGGACAGGCCTTC	CAWGTGQAF
.	TRBJ1-2	TRBV20-1	.	TGCAGTGCTAGTAATTGGGACACTAACTATGGCTACACCTTC	CSASNWDTNYGYTF
.	TRBJ1-1	TRBV5-6	.	TGTGCCAGCCGCACCCGGGGGGGAGCCACTGAAGCTTTCTTT	CASRTRGGATEAFF
TRBD1	TRBJ2-2	TRBV24-1	.	TGTGCCACCAGTGACCCACCGGGACAGCACACCGGGGAGCTGTTTTTT	CATSDPPGQHTGELFF
TRBD1	TRBJ2-1	TRBV2	once	TGTGCCAGCAGTGAAGCGAGGACAGGGGCAAGTGAGCAGTTCTTC	CASSEARTGASEQFF
.	TRBJ1-1	TRBV30	.	TGTGCCTGGGGGACTCAGTCGGATACTGAAGCTTTCTTT	CAWGTQSDTEAFF
.	TRBJ2-5	TRBV2	few	TGTGCCAGCAGTACCCCCGCAGGGGATTTCCAAGAGACCCAGTACTTC	CASSTPAGDFQETQYF
.	TRBJ1-2	TRBV2	.	TGTGCCAGCAGAACTACAGGTGGCTACACCTTC	CASRTTGGYTF
.	TRBJ1-5	TRBV6-7	.	TGTGCCAGCAGTTTCCAGAGCAATCAGCCCCAGCATTTT	CASSFQSNQPQHF
TRBD1	TRBJ2-7	TRBV3-1/TRBV3-2	.	TGTGCCAGCAGCCAAGATCCCGGGACAGCCTACGAGCAGTACTTC	CASSQDPGTAYEQYF
.	TRBJ1-2	TRBV27	.	TGTGCCAGCAGTTTAATAGGAGGAAACTATGGCTACACCTTC	CASSLIGGNYGYTF
.	TRBJ1-2	TRBV6-1	.	TGTGCCAGCAGTGAACGGTATGGCTACACCTTC	CASSERYGYTF
.	TRBJ1-5	TRBV4-1	.	TGCGCCAGCAGCCGAAGCCGGGAGAATGAAGGGCAGCCCCAGCATTTT	CASSRSRENEGQPQHF
.	TRBJ2-5	TRBV11-3	.	TGTGCCAGCAGCTTAGGAGGCAAAGAGACCCAGTACTTC	CASSLGGKETQYF
.	TRBJ2-1	TRBV7-3	once	TGTGCCAGCAGCTCTGGCTATGAGCAGTTCTTC	CASSSGYEQFF
TRBD1	TRBJ2-7	TRBV19	.	TGTGCCAGTAGCACTACACGACAGGGCTCCTACGAGCAGTACTTC	CASSTTRQGSYEQYF
.	TRBJ2-2	TRBV6-5	.	TGTGCCAGCAGTTTGTGGACTCCCGACACCGGGGAGCTGTTTTTT	CASSLWTPDTGELFF
.	TRBJ2-7	TRBV9	.	TGTGCCAGCAGTCCCATAGCGCCCTCCTACGAGCAGTACTTC	CASSPIAPSYEQYF
TRBD2	TRBJ2-1	TRBV6-5	once	TGTGCCAGCACTTCTGGGACTAGCCTAGAGTCTGAGCAGTTCTTC	CASTSGTSLESEQFF
TRBD2	TRBJ2-2	TRBV19	.	TGTGCCAGTAGTATGAGCGGGGGGGCCCCCGGGGAGCTGTTTTTT	CASSMSGGAPGELFF
TRBD1	TRBJ1-1	TRBV5-1	.	TGCGCCAGCAGCTCTGACAGGGAAGGCGAAGCTTTCTTT	CASSSDREGEAFF
.	TRBJ1-3	TRBV18	.	TGTGCCAGCTCACCAAGGGAGGGCTCTGGAAACACCATATATTTT	CASSPREGSGNTIYF
TRBD1	TRBJ1-2	TRBV30	.	TGTGCCTGGAGTGTAGGACAGGGCAACTATGGCTACACCTTC	CAWSVGQGNYGYTF
.	TRBJ2-7	TRBV7-6	.	TGTGCCAGCAGCCCAGCCGGGACAACCTACGAGCAGTACTTC	CASSPAGTTYEQYF
.	TRBJ2-2	TRBV7-3	.	TGTGCCAGCAGCTTAAATGGAGGGGACACCGGGGAGCTGTTTTTT	CASSLNGGDTGELFF
TRBD2	TRBJ2-5	TRBV9	.	TGTGCCAGCAGCGTAGCACCAGCGGGACGCCGAGGGACCCAGTACTTC	CASSVAPAGRRGTQYF
.	TRBJ1-1	TRBV11-3	.	TGTGCCAGCAGCTTACGACAGGACACTGAAGCTTTCTTT	CASSLRQDTEAFF
.	TRBJ2-3	TRBV20-1	.	TGCAGTGCTAGTGGTGGCGGATCTAGCACAGATACGCAGTATTTT	CSASGGGSSTDTQYF
.	TRBJ2-5	TRBV28	.	TGTGCCAGCAGTTCCTACCACAGAAATCAAGAGACCCAGTACTTC	CASSSYHRNQETQYF
.	TRBJ2-7	TRBV5-1	.	TGCGCCAGCAGCTCTTGGGACAACCCTTACGAGCAGTACTTC	CASSSWDNPYEQYF
TRBD2	TRBJ2-2	TRBV9	.	TGTGCCAGCAGCGTAAGACCTGGACTAGCGGAGGATTTGGGCACCGGGGAGCTGTTTTTT	CASSVRPGLAEDLGTGELFF
.	TRBJ1-5	TRBV6-6	.	TGTGCCAGCAGTGAGGAATATCAGCCCCAGCATTTT	CASSEEYQPQHF